This T cell receptor (beta chain) stems from a study of blood T cell repertoires in COVID-19. Study in general: From T cells, B-cell-depleted T cells, or PBMCs came the material, which was cDNA or gDNA.

The V gene's germline CDR1 is SGHNT and CDR2 YYREEE (reference sequence). The germline V and J ends were trimmed by 4 bases and 2 bases, with 13 bases remaining between them. The CDR3 loop spans 15 amino acids. Enrolled through a virtual design, the participants were between 18 and 89 years of age and came from under 25 US areas. Original methodology: Estimated nucleated cell counts came from reference gene primer amplification. Sequencing used immunoSEQ multiplex PCR; TCRdb keeps in-frame clones, though not all of them. V and J calls and clone size are those listed in that table; D and trimming were worked out from the DNA. Here the sample spans some 330,000 clones, 88% being singletons.

The specimen sequenced was PBMCs or T cells enriched from blood (not recorded which). This TCR was recovered from a man aged 25 to 45 who had recovered from COVID-19. The chain combines TRBV5-4 with TRBJ1-3; tentative D call: TRBD1 (5 bases). The chain's CDR3 is CASSLGAEAGNTIYF. The CDR3 nucleotides are TGTGCCAGCAGCCTTGGGGCAGAAGCTGGAAACACCATATATTTT. Full variable domain (remainder filled in from reference TRBV5-4 and TRBJ1-3): ETGVTQSPTHLIKTRGQQVTLRCSSQSGHNTVSWYQQALGQGPQFIFQYYREEENGRGNFPPRFSGLQFPNYSSELNVNALELDDSALYLCASSLGAEAGNTIYFGEGSWLTVV.